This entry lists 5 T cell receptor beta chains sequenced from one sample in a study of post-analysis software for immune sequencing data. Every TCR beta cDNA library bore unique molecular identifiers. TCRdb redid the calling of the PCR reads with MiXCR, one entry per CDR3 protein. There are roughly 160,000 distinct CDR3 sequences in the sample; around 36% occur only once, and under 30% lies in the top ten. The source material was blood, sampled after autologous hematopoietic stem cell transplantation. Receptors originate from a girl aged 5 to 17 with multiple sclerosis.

The CDR3 spells CASSSGTVVGQPQHF. The CDR3 nucleotides read TGTGCCAGCAGTTCCGGGACAGTTGTAGGGCAGCCCCAGCATTTT. The genes are TRBV27 and TRBJ1-5, with 7 nucleotides matching TRBD1. The CDR3 spans 15 residues. Trimming removed 4 bases from V and 7 bases from J; junction bases left unmatched: 10. Germline V lookup: CDR1 MNHEY, CDR2 SMNVEV (reference sequence).

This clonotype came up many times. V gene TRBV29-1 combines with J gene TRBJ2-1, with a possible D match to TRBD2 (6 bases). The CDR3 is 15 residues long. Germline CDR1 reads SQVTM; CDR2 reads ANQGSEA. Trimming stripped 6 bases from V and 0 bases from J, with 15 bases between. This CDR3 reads CSVEGAPSSYNEQFF. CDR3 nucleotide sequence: TGCAGCGTGGAGGGAGCCCCCAGCTCCTACAATGAGCAGTTCTTC.

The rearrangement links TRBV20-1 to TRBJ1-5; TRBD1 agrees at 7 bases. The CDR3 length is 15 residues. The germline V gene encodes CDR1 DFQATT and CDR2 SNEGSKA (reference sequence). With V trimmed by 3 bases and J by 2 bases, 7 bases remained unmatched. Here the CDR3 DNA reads TGCAGTGCTAGGAGACAGGGTAAGGGCAATCAGCCCCAGCATTTT. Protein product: CSARRQGKGNQPQHF.

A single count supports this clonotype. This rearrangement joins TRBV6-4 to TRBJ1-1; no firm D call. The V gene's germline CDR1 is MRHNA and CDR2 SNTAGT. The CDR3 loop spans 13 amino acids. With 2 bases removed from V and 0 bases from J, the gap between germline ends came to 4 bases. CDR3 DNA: TGTGCCAGCAGTGACGAGATGAACACTGAAGCTTTCTTT. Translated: CASSDEMNTEAFF.

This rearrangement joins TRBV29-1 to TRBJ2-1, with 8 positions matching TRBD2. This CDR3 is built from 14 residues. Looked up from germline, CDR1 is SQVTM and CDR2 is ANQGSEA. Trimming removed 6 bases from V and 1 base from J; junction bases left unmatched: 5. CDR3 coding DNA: TGCAGCGTAGAACTAGCGGTTTCCTACAATGAGCAGTTCTTC. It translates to CSVELAVSYNEQFF.